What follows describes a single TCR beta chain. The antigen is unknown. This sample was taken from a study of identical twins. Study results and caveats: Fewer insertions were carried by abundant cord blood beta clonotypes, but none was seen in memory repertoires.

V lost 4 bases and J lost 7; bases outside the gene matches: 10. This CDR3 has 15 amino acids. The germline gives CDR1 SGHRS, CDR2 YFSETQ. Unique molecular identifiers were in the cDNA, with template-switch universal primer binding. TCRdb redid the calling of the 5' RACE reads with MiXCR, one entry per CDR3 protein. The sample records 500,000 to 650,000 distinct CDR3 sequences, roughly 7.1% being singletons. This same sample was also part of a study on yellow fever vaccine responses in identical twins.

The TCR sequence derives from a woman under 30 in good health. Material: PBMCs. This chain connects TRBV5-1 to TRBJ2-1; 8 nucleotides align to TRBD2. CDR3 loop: CASSAVGSSGNEQFF. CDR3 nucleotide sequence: TGCGCCAGCAGCGCGGTAGGGTCTAGCGGGAATGAGCAGTTCTTC.